This TCR beta chain originates from a study of Graves' ophthalmopathy and Graves' hyperthyroidism. As the template, RNA transcripts were used to amplify TCR beta CDR3 regions. RT-PCR in the first round used HTBI primers; a second-round multiplex PCR followed. TCRdb redid the calling of the multiplex PCR reads with MiXCR, one entry per CDR3 protein. The table records around 1.1 million distinct CDR3 sequences, roughly 35% of them present only once. Findings and limits, study-wide: Ophthalmopathy cases were distinguished from stable hyperthyroidism by a 13-signature model, reaching 85% to 90% sensitivity and roughly 81% specificity.

As for this clonotype: The antigen remains undetermined. A much larger clone differs by one base, so this may be a read error.

Trimming pared 10 bases from V and 2 bases from J, leaving 12 bases between. Looked up from germline, CDR1 is ENHRY and CDR2 is SYGVKD. The CDR3 is made up of 12 amino acids. This sequence was found in an adult man with Graves' hyperthyroidism. The sequencing sample was made of peripheral blood or thyroid tissue (not recorded which). This sequence joins TRBV10-3 and TRBJ2-7; D could derive from TRBD1 or TRBD2 (5 bases each). CDR3 residues: CASWDLTYEQYF. CDR3 in DNA: TGTGCCAGCTGGGACCTAACCTACGAGCAGTACTTC.